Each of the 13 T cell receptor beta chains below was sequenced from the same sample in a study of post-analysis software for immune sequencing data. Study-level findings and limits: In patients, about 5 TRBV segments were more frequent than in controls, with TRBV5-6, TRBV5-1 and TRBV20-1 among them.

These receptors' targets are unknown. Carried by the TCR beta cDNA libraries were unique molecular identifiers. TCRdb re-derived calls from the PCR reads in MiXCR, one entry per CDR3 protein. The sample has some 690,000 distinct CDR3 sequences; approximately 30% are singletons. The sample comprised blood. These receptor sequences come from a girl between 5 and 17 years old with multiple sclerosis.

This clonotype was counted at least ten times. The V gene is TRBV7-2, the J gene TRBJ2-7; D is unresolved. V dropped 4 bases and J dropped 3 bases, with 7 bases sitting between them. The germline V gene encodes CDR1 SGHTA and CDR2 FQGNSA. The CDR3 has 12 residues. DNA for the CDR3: TGTGCCAGCAGCTCCACTGGCTACGAGCAGTACTTC. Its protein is CASSSTGYEQYF.

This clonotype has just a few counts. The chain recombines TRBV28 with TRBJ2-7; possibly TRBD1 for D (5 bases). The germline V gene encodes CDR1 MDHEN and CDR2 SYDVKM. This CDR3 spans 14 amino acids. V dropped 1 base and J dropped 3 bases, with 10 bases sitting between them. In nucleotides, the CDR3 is TGTGCCAGCAGTTTATCGGTCCAGGGCTACGAGCAGTACTTC. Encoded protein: CASSLSVQGYEQYF.

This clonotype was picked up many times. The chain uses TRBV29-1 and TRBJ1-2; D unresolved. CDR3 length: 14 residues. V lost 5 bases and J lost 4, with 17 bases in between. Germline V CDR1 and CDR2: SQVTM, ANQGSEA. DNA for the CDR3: TGCAGCGTTCCAACGGTGGGTTACACCTATGGCTACACCTTC. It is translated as CSVPTVGYTYGYTF.

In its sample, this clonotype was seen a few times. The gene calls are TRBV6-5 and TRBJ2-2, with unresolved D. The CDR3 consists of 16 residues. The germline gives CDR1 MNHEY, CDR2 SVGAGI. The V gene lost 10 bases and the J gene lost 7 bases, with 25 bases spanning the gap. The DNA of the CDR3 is TGTGCCACGTTTGGCAACAGACTTCCCCGACACGGGGAGCTGTTTTTT. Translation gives CATFGNRLPRHGELFF.

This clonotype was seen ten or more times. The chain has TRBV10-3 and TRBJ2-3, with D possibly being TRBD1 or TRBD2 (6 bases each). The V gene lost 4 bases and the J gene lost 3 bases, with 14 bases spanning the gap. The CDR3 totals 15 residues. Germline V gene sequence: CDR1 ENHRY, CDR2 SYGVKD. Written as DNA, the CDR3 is TGTGCCATCAGTGGGGGGGCTAGCGAGACAGATACGCAGTATTTT. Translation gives CAISGGASETDTQYF.

The CDR3 DNA reads as TGTGCCAGCAGCTTGGGAAGCGGGAGGGCCCTCGAGCAGTACTTC. Encoded protein: CASSLGSGRALEQYF. V gene TRBV5-6 combines with J gene TRBJ2-4, with 10 nucleotides matching TRBD2. Near its end, the DNA agrees better with TRBJ2-7, so the J call may be wrong. The CDR3 extends over 15 amino acids. Germline loops: CDR1 SGHDT, CDR2 YYEEEE.

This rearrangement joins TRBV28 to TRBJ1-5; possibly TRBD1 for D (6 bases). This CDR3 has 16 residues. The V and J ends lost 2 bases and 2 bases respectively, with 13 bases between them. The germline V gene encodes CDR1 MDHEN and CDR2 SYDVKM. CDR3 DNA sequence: TGTGCCAGCAGTTTAGCAACAGGGCAGGGCAATCAGCCCCAGCATTTT. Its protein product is CASSLATGQGNQPQHF.

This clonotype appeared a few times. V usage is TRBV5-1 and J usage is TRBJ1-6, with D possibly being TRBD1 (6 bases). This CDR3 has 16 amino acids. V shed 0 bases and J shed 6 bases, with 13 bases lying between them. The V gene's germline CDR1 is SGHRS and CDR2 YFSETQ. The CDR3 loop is CASSLAGAKANSPLHF. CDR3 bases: TGCGCCAGCAGCTTGGCAGGGGCCAAGGCTAATTCACCCCTCCACTTT.

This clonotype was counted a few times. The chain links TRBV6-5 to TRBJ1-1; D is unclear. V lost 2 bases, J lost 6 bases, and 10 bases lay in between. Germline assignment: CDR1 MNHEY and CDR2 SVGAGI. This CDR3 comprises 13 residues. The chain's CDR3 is CASSYRARAEAFF. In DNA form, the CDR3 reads TGTGCCAGCAGTTACAGGGCTAGGGCTGAAGCTTTCTTT.

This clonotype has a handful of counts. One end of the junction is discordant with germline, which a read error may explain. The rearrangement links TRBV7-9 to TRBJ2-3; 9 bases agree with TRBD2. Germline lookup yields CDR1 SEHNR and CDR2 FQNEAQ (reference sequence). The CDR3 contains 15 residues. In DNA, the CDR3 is TGTGCCAGCAGCATACGCGGGGGGGCCCCAGATACGCGGTATTTT. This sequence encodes CASSIRGGAPDTRYF.

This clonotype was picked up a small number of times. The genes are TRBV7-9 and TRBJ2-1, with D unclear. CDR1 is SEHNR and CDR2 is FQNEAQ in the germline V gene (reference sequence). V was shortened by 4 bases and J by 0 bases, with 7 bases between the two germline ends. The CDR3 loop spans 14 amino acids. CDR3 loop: CASSSADSYNEQFF. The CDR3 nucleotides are TGTGCCAGCAGCTCGGCCGACTCCTACAATGAGCAGTTCTTC.

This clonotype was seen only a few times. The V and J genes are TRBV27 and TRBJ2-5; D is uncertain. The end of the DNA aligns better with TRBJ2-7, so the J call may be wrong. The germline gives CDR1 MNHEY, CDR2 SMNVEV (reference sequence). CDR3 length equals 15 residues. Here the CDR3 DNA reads TGTGCCAGCAGTCCCGATCCAAGAGCTGACGGCGAGCAGTACTTC. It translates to CASSPDPRADGEQYF.

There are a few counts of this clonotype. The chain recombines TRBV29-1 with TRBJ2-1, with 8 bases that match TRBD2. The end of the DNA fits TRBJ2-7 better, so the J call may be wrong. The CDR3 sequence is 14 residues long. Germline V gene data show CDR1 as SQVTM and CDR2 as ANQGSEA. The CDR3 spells CSGLGGRIYNEQYF. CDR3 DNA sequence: TGCAGCGGCCTTGGCGGGAGGATCTACAATGAGCAGTACTTC.